The present entry profiles one T cell receptor beta chain with its context. It has no known antigen specificity. Relative to the germline gene, one junction end is altered; a read error may explain this. The data belong to a study of breast tumors, draining lymph nodes, adjacent tissues (TCRdb year 2016). About the full investigation: The study compared TCR beta repertoires across tumor, adjacent nontumor tissue and axillary lymph nodes from breast cancer patients. In human breast cancer, the study set out to evaluate how tumor, surrounding tissue and draining lymph node repertoires relate to one another and whether T cells may move between these sites.

The germline V gene yields MNHNS for CDR1 and SASEGT for CDR2. The CDR3 numbers 13 residues from cysteine through phenylalanine. Left in the record is the CDR3 DNA by itself, 39 bases read in frame from the first base. The sequencing machine was an Illumina HiSeq 2000. Multiplex PCR amplification was used to build the TCR beta chain libraries. High-throughput sequencing was used to analyze the amplified TCR beta chain products. TCRdb reprocessed the public reads (quality trimming at Q25 with fastp, clone calling with MiXCR) and kept in-frame beta chains. All rows with the same CDR3 protein become a single entry with the most common DNA and genes. In this sample the table shows approximately 12,000 distinct CDR3 sequences, approximately 35% of which occur a single time. The top ten clones comprise 13% to 15% of the sample. Study-wide conclusions, independent of this receptor: The data were judged consistent with most tumor T cells deriving from the lymph node and then expanding within tumor tissue. Tumors showed preferential V and J gene usage, and their T-cell repertoire diversity fell below that of lymph nodes yet above that of nontumor tissue. Tumor and nontumor tissue repertoires were found to be significantly more similar in luminal-like than in basal-like breast cancer. The study presented the conclusion that tumor T cells originate in lymph nodes as consistent with a hypothesis, not as something directly demonstrated.

This sequence originates from a female donor with breast cancer. Some clones in this sample may be carry-over from other donors' samples. Sequencing was carried out using breast tumor tissue. The chain joins TRBV6-1 to TRBJ1-5; a stretch of 8 junction bases matches TRBD1. For the CDR3, the sequence is CGSRGTGSGPQHF. Here is the DNA: TGTGGCAGCCGGGGGACAGGCTCAGGGCCCCAGCATTTT.